This TCR beta chain was observed in a study of PD-L1 blockade in urothelial cancer. Measured with immunoSEQ multiplex PCR; TCRdb has only the in-frame clones, and not every one. Of about 85,000 clones listed, 85% to 90% are singletons. This CDR3 has 14 amino acids. Germline lookup yields CDR1 MNHEY and CDR2 SMNVEV (reference sequence). Trimming took 6 bases from V and 6 from J; bases not matched to a gene: 9. The time point was: pretreatment peripheral blood. Each patient gave between 1 and 8 samples of peripheral blood mononuclear cells, which were collected pretreatment and during treatment. The source material was PBMCs, sampled around atezolizumab (anti-PD-L1) treatment. The chain carries TRBV27 and TRBJ2-3; TRBD2 agrees at 7 bases. This TCR was sampled from a man in his sixties with urothelial cancer. The CDR3 DNA reads as TGTGCCAGCAGCTTAGCGGGCCTAACCGATACGCAGTATTTT. Amino acid sequence: CASSLAGLTDTQYF.